This T cell receptor (beta chain) was identified during a study of blood T cell repertoires in COVID-19. Whole-study context: Some COVID-19 samples were acute and others convalescent; all came from the United States, Italy and Spain. Nucleic acid was either cDNA or gDNA, and it came from T cells, B-cell-depleted T cells, or PBMCs.

The V gene's germline CDR1 is SGHTA and CDR2 FQGNSA. This CDR3 has 17 amino acids. The germline V and J ends were trimmed by 3 bases and 0 bases, with 17 bases remaining between them. The protocol was immunoSEQ multiplex PCR, while the TCRdb copy is restricted to in-frame clones and leaves out a portion. The sample carries around 74,000 clones, about 90% recorded once. This sequence joins TRBV7-2 and TRBJ1-1, with D hard to call. Sequenced: peripheral blood. The TCR originated in a man in his fifties with active COVID-19. In DNA form, the CDR3 reads TGTGCCAGCAGCTTTTTCGTGGGCAGAGACATGAACACTGAAGCTTTCTTT. Protein: CASSFFVGRDMNTEAFF.